This T cell receptor (beta chain) came from a study of blood T cell repertoires in COVID-19. The CDR3 is 15 amino acids. Germline V lookup: CDR1 SGHRS, CDR2 YFSETQ. Losses at the gene ends were 0 bases for V and 5 bases for J; bases not matched to a gene: 5. Profiling relied on immunoSEQ multiplex PCR, and the TCRdb table lists in-frame clones only, not all of them. The sample holds under 200,000 clones, about 90% seen once. J is TRBJ2-1 and V is TRBV5-1; the match to TRBD2 covers 7 bases. Sequences were obtained from peripheral blood. The clonotype was recovered from a man between 40 and 49 years old with active or convalescent COVID-19. The CDR3 DNA reads TGCGCCAGCAGCTTGGTGAGCGGGGCTAACAATGAGCAGTTCTTC. Residues: CASSLVSGANNEQFF.